A selection of T cell receptor beta chains follows, all from one sample in a study of tumor-infiltrating lymphocytes in oesophageal squamous cell carcinoma. Using its own MiXCR run on the PCR reads, TCRdb lists one record per CDR3 protein. The sample has roughly 19,000 distinct CDR3 sequences, 35% to 50% seen once. The specimen was normal esophageal tissue next to the tumor. Receptors were obtained from a male donor with esophageal squamous cell carcinoma. CDR3s include the opening cysteine and the closing phenylalanine or tryptophan. Fields, in order: V gene, J gene, CDR3 protein.

>TRBV7-2|TRBJ1-5
CASRLNGPSSNQPQHF
>TRBV11-1|TRBJ2-2
CASSRGGATSGGTGELFF
>TRBV7-4|TRBJ2-1
CASNPPLAGGGNEQFF
>TRBV12-3/TRBV12-4|TRBJ2-7
CASSGRAGTSGRRHYEQYF
>TRBV7-8|-
CASSFFPRQGAYNEQYF
>TRBV6-1|-
CASSEDRGTYEQYF
>TRBV5-4|TRBJ2-3
CASSGERGNTGRDTQYF
>TRBV7-2|TRBJ2-1
CASSLASGRDYNEQFF
>TRBV7-8|-
CASSLVGGGSEQFF
>TRBV5-4|TRBJ1-3
CASSLKTGNTIYF
>TRBV28|TRBJ2-5
CASRPSRTGGEETQYF
>TRBV7-9|TRBJ2-1
CASSLARTSGNEQFF
>TRBV7-8|TRBJ2-3
CASSLGRADTQYF
>TRBV10-2|TRBJ2-1
CASSWGGSGNEQFF
>TRBV6-1|TRBJ2-7
CASSPTRTSYEQYF
>TRBV12-3/TRBV12-4|TRBJ2-1
CASSFLGSNEQFF
>TRBV5-1|TRBJ2-7
CASSIRREANEQYF
>TRBV7-6|TRBJ2-1
CASSSTSESSYNEQFF
>TRBV7-3|TRBJ2-7
CASSVDREREQYF
>TRBV5-6|TRBJ1-2
CASSGWGTYGYTF
>TRBV6-5|-
CASSYGAANEQFF
>TRBV6-1|TRBJ2-5
CASSTIQETQYF
>TRBV6-1|TRBJ2-4
CASNPEAAKNIQYF